Below, 16 T cell receptor beta chains from the same sample are listed, as sequenced in a study of blood T cell repertoires in COVID-19. Assay used: immunoSEQ multiplex PCR; TCRdb lists only in-frame clones, some missing. The sample carries about 87,000 clones, approximately 83% recorded once. Input material: peripheral blood. These receptor sequences come from a woman aged 70-85 years with acute or convalescent COVID-19.

The V call is TRBV19, the J call TRBJ1-1; D call uncertain. Germline V gene lookup returns CDR1 LNHDA and CDR2 SQIVND (reference sequence). V lost 3 bases, J lost 0 bases, and 5 bases lay in between. The CDR3 has 13 residues. The CDR3 bases are TGTGCCAGTAGTATGTCCGTGAACACTGAAGCTTTCTTT. It specifies CASSMSVNTEAFF.

The genes are TRBV6-5 and TRBJ1-2; D gene ambiguous. The germline V and J ends were trimmed by 4 bases and 7 bases, with 19 bases remaining between them. Germline CDR1 and CDR2: MNHEY and SVGAGI. The CDR3 length is 15 residues. In DNA form, the CDR3 reads TGTGCCAGCAGTTTGGAGTCTACTGTGGTCGGTGGCTACACCTTC. Protein product: CASSLESTVVGGYTF.

This clone was observed a few times. This chain links TRBV6-5 with TRBJ1-5; 8 bases match TRBD1. Germline V gives CDR1 MNHEY, CDR2 SVGAGI. V lost 7 bases to trimming and J lost 1 base; unmatched junction nucleotides: 6. This CDR3 is 15 amino acids long. The CDR3 loop is CASISGQGSNQPQHF. The CDR3 DNA reads as TGTGCCAGCATCTCCGGACAGGGAAGCAATCAGCCCCAGCATTTT.

The chain carries TRBV24-1 and TRBJ2-7, with 7 bases fitting TRBD1. Trimming at V came to 3 bases and at J to 3 bases, leaving 4 bases not matched to a gene. Germline-derived CDR1 and CDR2 are KGHDR and SFDVKD. The CDR3 loop spans 14 amino acids. CDR3 nucleotides: TGTGCCACCAGTGATGCAACAGGGGACTACGAGCAGTACTTC. It translates to CATSDATGDYEQYF.

A single count supports this clone. The chain couples TRBV11-3 to TRBJ1-2; D is uncertain. V shed 1 base and J shed 8 bases, with 11 bases lying between them. The CDR3 sequence is 13 residues long. The V gene's germline CDR1 is SGHNT and CDR2 YENEEA. The CDR3 sequence: CASSLGAERGYTF. The CDR3 DNA reads TGTGCCAGCAGCTTAGGTGCCGAGCGGGGCTACACCTTC.

The sample holds one count of this clone. This chain links TRBV27 with TRBJ1-2; the match to TRBD1 covers 7 bases. From germline, CDR1 is MNHEY and CDR2 SMNVEV (reference sequence). The length of the CDR3 is 14 residues. V lost 4 bases to trimming and J lost 8 bases; unmatched junction nucleotides: 10. The chain's CDR3 is CASSSLDRNGGYTF. For the CDR3, the DNA is TGTGCCAGCAGTTCCCTGGACAGGAACGGGGGCTACACCTTC.

The chain recombines TRBV18 with TRBJ1-1; tentative D call: TRBD1 (6 bases). Germline loops: CDR1 KGHSH, CDR2 LQKENI. This CDR3 comprises 15 residues. Deletions cut 6 bases from V and 2 bases from J, with 16 bases between. CDR3 nucleotides: TGTGCCAGCTCTTCTCTACAGGGTTTTAACACTGAAGCTTTCTTT. This sequence encodes CASSSLQGFNTEAFF.

The chain has TRBV14 and TRBJ2-4; 9 bases line up with TRBD1. The V gene end was trimmed by 1 base and the J gene end by 3 bases; junction bases not matched to a gene: 7. Germline lookup yields CDR1 SGHDN and CDR2 FVKESK. CDR3 length equals 17 residues. For the CDR3, the DNA is TGTGCCAGCAGCCAAGCCTGGACAGGGGATAACAAAAACATTCAGTACTTC. Translating it yields CASSQAWTGDNKNIQYF.

This chain joins TRBV28 and TRBJ1-2; the D gene is possibly TRBD1 (6 bases). This CDR3 comprises 13 residues. Germline CDR1 MDHEN, CDR2 SYDVKM. V shed 6 bases and J shed 8 bases, with 16 bases lying between them. The CDR3 protein is CASRPTGSRGYTF. CDR3 bases: TGTGCCAGCAGGCCCACAGGGTCTAGAGGCTACACCTTC.

V usage is TRBV2 and J usage is TRBJ2-5; TRBD2 matches 8 bases. Germline V gene sequence: CDR1 SNHLY, CDR2 FYNNEI. V gave up 7 bases and J gave up 1 base; unmatched junction bases: 5. The CDR3 runs 14 residues. The CDR3 sequence is CASKVAGTQETQYF. For the CDR3, the DNA is TGTGCCAGCAAGGTAGCGGGGACCCAAGAGACCCAGTACTTC.

The rearrangement uses TRBV4-1 and TRBJ2-5, with TRBD2 matching 10 bases. Per germline, CDR1 MGHRA and CDR2 YSYEKL. The length of the CDR3 is 17 residues. After removal of 2 bases from V and 4 bases from J, the junction contained 10 bases not matched to a gene. The CDR3 reads CASSQSLGLAVIETQYF. The CDR3 DNA sequence: TGCGCCAGCAGCCAATCTCTAGGACTAGCGGTGATAGAGACCCAGTACTTC.

The genes are TRBV5-1 and TRBJ2-7, with TRBD2 as a possible D gene (7 bases). The ends were cut back, 2 bases at V and 2 bases at J, with 14 bases in the middle. Per germline, CDR1 SGHRS and CDR2 YFSETQ. The CDR3 contains 15 residues. In DNA, the CDR3 is TGCGCCAGCAGCTTAGAACAGGGACTACCCTACGAGCAGTACTTC. It is translated as CASSLEQGLPYEQYF.

This clone was detected only once. This chain links TRBV12-3 or TRBV12-4 with TRBJ1-1, with TRBD1 matching over 7 bases. J was trimmed by 5 bases and V by 5 bases; bases with no gene match: 5. The CDR3 loop spans 13 amino acids. This CDR3 reads CASSPQGGTEAFF. Written as DNA, the CDR3 is TGTGCCAGCAGTCCGCAGGGGGGAACTGAAGCTTTCTTT.

The gene calls are TRBV7-2 and TRBJ1-4; TRBD1 might be the D (5 bases). CDR1 and CDR2 (germline): SGHTA, FQGNSA. The CDR3 is made up of 16 amino acids. V lost 2 bases and J 7 bases, leaving 17 bases between the germline ends. The CDR3: CASSLTQPGQGEKLFF. For the CDR3, the DNA is TGTGCCAGCAGCTTAACACAGCCCGGCCAGGGTGAAAAACTGTTTTTT.

The chain employs TRBV30 and TRBJ1-5; tentatively, D is TRBD1 (6 bases). Per germline, CDR1 GTSNPN and CDR2 SVGIG (reference sequence). The CDR3 is made up of 13 amino acids. The V gene lost 0 bases and the J gene lost 6 bases, with 9 bases spanning the gap. The CDR3 loop is CAWSVQGRQPQHF. CDR3 bases: TGTGCCTGGAGTGTACAGGGCCGTCAGCCCCAGCATTTT.

Concerning this clone: Sequence at one end of the junction differs from germline and may be a read error. CDR3 amino acids: CASSQEGPLLYF. The CDR3 DNA reads as TGTGCCAGCAGCCAAGAGGGGCCCCTCCTCTACTTT. The V and J genes are TRBV14 and TRBJ1-6; D possibly corresponds to TRBD1 (5 bases). The germline V gene has CDR1 SGHDN and CDR2 FVKESK. This CDR3 comprises 12 residues.